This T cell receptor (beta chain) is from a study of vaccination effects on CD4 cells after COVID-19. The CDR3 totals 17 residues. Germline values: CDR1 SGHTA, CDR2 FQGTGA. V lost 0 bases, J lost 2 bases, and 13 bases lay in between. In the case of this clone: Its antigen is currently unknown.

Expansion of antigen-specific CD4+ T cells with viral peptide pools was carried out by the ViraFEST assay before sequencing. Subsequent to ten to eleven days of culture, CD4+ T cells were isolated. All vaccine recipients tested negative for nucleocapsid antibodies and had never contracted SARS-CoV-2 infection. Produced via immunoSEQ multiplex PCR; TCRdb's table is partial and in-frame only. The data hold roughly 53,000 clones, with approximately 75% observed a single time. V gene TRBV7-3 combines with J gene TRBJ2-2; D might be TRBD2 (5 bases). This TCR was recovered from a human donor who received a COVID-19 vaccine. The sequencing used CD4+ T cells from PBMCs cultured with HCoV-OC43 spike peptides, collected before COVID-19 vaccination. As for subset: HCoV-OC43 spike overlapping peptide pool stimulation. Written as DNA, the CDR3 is TGTGCCAGCAGCTTAACGGCATCAGAGGGTAACACCGGGGAGCTGTTTTTT. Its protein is CASSLTASEGNTGELFF.